These T cell receptor beta chains were read from a single sample in a study of shared T cell receptors in the human thymus. Sequencing was performed with immunoSEQ multiplex PCR; in TCRdb, only in-frame clones are kept and a portion is missing. The sample comprises about 500,000 clones, 75% to 80% of which are singletons, and approximately 0.013% rests with the top ten. This same sample was also taken into another study, of human thymus T cells.

The sequenced material came from thymocytes. The receptors originated from a boy in the first two years of life with a congenital heart defect. Each CDR3 is given with its conserved first and last residue. D genes are given only for firm matches. Not every row has a clone size; where given, it reads once, few, many or a size class.

J: TRBJ1-3; size: .; D: .; V: TRBV6-1; CDR3: CASSVVAGGRTSGNTIYF; DNA: TGTGCCAGCAGTGTAGTCGCCGGAGGGCGCACCTCTGGAAACACCATATATTTT
J: TRBJ2-2; size: .; D: TRBD2; V: TRBV6-5; CDR3: CASSYWEGRVTGELFF; DNA: TGTGCCAGCAGTTACTGGGAGGGGAGGGTCACCGGGGAGCTGTTTTTT
J: TRBJ1-1; size: .; D: TRBD1; V: TRBV11-3; CDR3: CASSSQTGSTEAFF; DNA: TGTGCCAGCAGCTCCCAGACAGGGAGCACTGAAGCTTTCTTT
J: TRBJ2-3; size: .; D: TRBD2; V: TRBV11-2; CDR3: CASGGYSGRAFWMQYF; DNA: TGTGCCAGCGGGGGTTATAGCGGGAGGGCCTTTTGGATGCAGTATTTT
J: TRBJ1-3; size: .; D: .; V: TRBV7-8; CDR3: CASSMPFSLGNTIYF; DNA: TGTGCCAGCAGCATGCCTTTTAGTCTGGGAAACACCATATATTTT
J: TRBJ2-4; size: .; D: TRBD1; V: TRBV4-3; CDR3: CASGDRDRKNIQYF; DNA: TGCGCCAGCGGGGACCGGGACAGAAAAAACATTCAGTACTTC
J: TRBJ1-1; size: .; D: .; V: TRBV19; CDR3: CASSIFLGGGQANTEAFF; DNA: TGTGCCAGTAGTATATTTTTAGGGGGGGGGCAGGCGAACACTGAAGCTTTCTTT
J: TRBJ2-1; size: .; D: TRBD2; V: TRBV4-3; CDR3: CASSQESSGRECEQFF; DNA: TGCGCCAGCAGCCAAGAGTCCAGCGGGAGAGAGTGTGAGCAGTTCTTC
J: TRBJ2-3; size: .; D: .; V: TRBV6-5; CDR3: CASGAGQGTDTQYF; DNA: TGTGCCAGCGGAGCGGGCCAAGGGACAGATACGCAGTATTTT
J: TRBJ2-7; size: .; D: TRBD2; V: TRBV27; CDR3: CASSNSGSLSYEQYF; DNA: TGTGCCAGCAGTAATAGCGGGAGCCTCTCCTACGAGCAGTACTTC
J: TRBJ1-5; size: .; D: .; V: TRBV7-8; CDR3: CASSSQGGCNQPQHF; DNA: TGTGCCAGCAGCTCCCAGGGCGGATGCAATCAGCCCCAGCATTTT
J: TRBJ2-7; size: .; D: .; V: TRBV28; CDR3: CASRAGTYEQYF; DNA: TGTGCCAGCCGGGCAGGGACCTACGAGCAGTACTTC
J: TRBJ1-5; size: .; D: TRBD1; V: TRBV6-1; CDR3: CASSGAGTGKQPQHF; DNA: TGTGCCAGCAGTGGAGCCGGGACAGGGAAGCAGCCCCAGCATTTT
J: TRBJ1-3; size: once; D: .; V: TRBV30; CDR3: CTGEGSGNTIYF; DNA: TGTACCGGGGAAGGCTCTGGAAACACCATATATTTT
J: TRBJ1-1; size: once; D: TRBD1; V: TRBV6-6; CDR3: CASSGSSGGTEAFF; DNA: TGTGCCAGCAGTGGCTCCTCAGGGGGCACTGAAGCTTTCTTT
J: TRBJ2-3; size: .; D: .; V: TRBV7-9; CDR3: CASSCIIASQDTQYF; DNA: TGTGCCAGCAGCTGCATAATAGCGAGCCAGGATACGCAGTATTTT
J: TRBJ2-7; size: .; D: TRBD1; V: TRBV7-4; CDR3: CASSSYRGAIHEQYF; DNA: TGTGCCAGCAGCTCGTACAGGGGCGCGATTCACGAGCAGTACTTC
J: TRBJ1-1; size: .; D: TRBD1; V: TRBV2; CDR3: CASSEGQGLVNTEAFF; DNA: TGTGCCAGCAGTGAGGGACAGGGTTTAGTGAACACTGAAGCTTTCTTT
J: TRBJ2-7; size: .; D: .; V: TRBV20-1; CDR3: CSARNRYEQYF; DNA: TGCAGTGCTAGAAATCGTTACGAGCAGTACTTC
J: TRBJ2-5; size: .; D: TRBD2; V: TRBV25-1; CDR3: CASSESGGETQYF; DNA: TGTGCCAGCAGTGAAAGCGGGGGGGAGACCCAGTACTTC
J: TRBJ2-2; size: .; D: .; V: TRBV11-2; CDR3: CASSLGGGGDTGELFF; DNA: TGTGCCAGCAGCTTAGGGGGCGGAGGGGACACCGGGGAGCTGTTTTTT
J: TRBJ1-5; size: .; D: TRBD1; V: TRBV5-5; CDR3: CASSQTGQDIDQPQHF; DNA: TGTGCCAGCAGCCAGACGGGACAGGACATAGATCAGCCCCAGCATTTT
J: TRBJ1-2; size: .; D: .; V: TRBV9; CDR3: CASTKVHGAYGYTF; DNA: TGTGCCAGCACCAAAGTACATGGGGCTTATGGCTACACCTTC
J: TRBJ1-2; size: .; D: TRBD1; V: TRBV4-3; CDR3: CASSPKQGNYGYTF; DNA: TGCGCCAGCAGCCCGAAACAGGGGAACTATGGCTACACCTTC
J: TRBJ2-7; size: few; D: TRBD1; V: TRBV28; CDR3: CASNCVRDSSYEQYF; DNA: TGTGCCAGCAACTGCGTTCGGGACAGCTCCTACGAGCAGTACTTC
J: TRBJ2-2; size: .; D: TRBD1; V: TRBV27; CDR3: CASSSITQDRAGTGELFF; DNA: TGTGCCAGCAGTTCCATCACTCAGGACAGGGCTGGCACCGGGGAGCTGTTTTTT
J: TRBJ2-1; size: .; D: TRBD2; V: TRBV7-2; CDR3: CASSLLAGGSYNEQFF; DNA: TGTGCCAGCAGCTTATTAGCGGGAGGTTCCTACAATGAGCAGTTCTTC
J: TRBJ2-7; size: few; D: .; V: TRBV28; CDR3: CASQVGTQGHSYEQYF; DNA: TGTGCCAGCCAGGTGGGGACACAGGGCCACTCCTACGAGCAGTACTTC
J: TRBJ2-7; size: .; D: TRBD1; V: TRBV28; CDR3: CASSLLGGHEQYF; DNA: TGTGCCAGCAGTTTATTAGGGGGCCACGAGCAGTACTTC
J: TRBJ2-1; size: .; D: TRBD2; V: TRBV7-9; CDR3: CASSPSGTSGRAYNEQFF; DNA: TGTGCCAGCAGCCCATCCGGGACTAGCGGGAGGGCTTACAATGAGCAGTTCTTC
J: TRBJ2-1; size: once; D: TRBD2; V: TRBV4-2; CDR3: CASSQAAGDYNEQFF; DNA: TGTGCCAGCAGCCAAGCTGCGGGAGACTACAATGAGCAGTTCTTC
J: TRBJ2-7; size: .; D: .; V: TRBV7-9; CDR3: CASTRERYEQYF; DNA: TGTGCCAGCACCCGGGAGAGATACGAGCAGTACTTC
J: TRBJ1-1; size: .; D: .; V: TRBV7-8; CDR3: CASSLLGEGPNTEAFF; DNA: TGTGCCAGCAGCTTATTGGGGGAGGGTCCGAACACTGAAGCTTTCTTT
J: TRBJ2-5; size: once; D: .; V: TRBV5-6; CDR3: CASTLEKGQEETQYF; DNA: TGTGCCAGCACCCTTGAAAAGGGACAAGAAGAGACCCAGTACTTC
J: TRBJ2-5; size: .; D: .; V: TRBV2; CDR3: CASSETEYQETQYF; DNA: TGTGCCAGCAGTGAAACTGAGTACCAAGAGACCCAGTACTTC
J: TRBJ1-2; size: .; D: TRBD1; V: TRBV4-3; CDR3: CASSPGQGYIYGYTF; DNA: TGCGCCAGCAGCCCGGGACAGGGCTACATCTATGGCTACACCTTC
J: TRBJ2-7; size: .; D: .; V: TRBV6-5; CDR3: CASSYSPTGTSDEQYF; DNA: TGTGCCAGCAGTTACTCCCCTACAGGAACTTCCGACGAGCAGTACTTC
J: TRBJ2-7; size: .; D: TRBD2; V: TRBV2; CDR3: CASRRSGSVYEQYF; DNA: TGTGCCAGCAGACGAAGCGGGAGCGTTTACGAGCAGTACTTC
J: TRBJ2-7; size: .; D: .; V: TRBV25-1; CDR3: CASSSPGQSYEQYF; DNA: TGTGCCAGCAGTTCTCCGGGACAATCCTACGAGCAGTACTTC
J: TRBJ2-2; size: .; D: .; V: TRBV5-6; CDR3: CASSCRGRTGELFF; DNA: TGTGCCAGCAGCTGCAGGGGGAGGACCGGGGAGCTGTTTTTT
J: TRBJ1-1; size: .; D: .; V: TRBV25-1; CDR3: CASSQVGATEAFF; DNA: TGTGCCAGCAGCCAGGTAGGGGCTACTGAAGCTTTCTTT
J: TRBJ1-2; size: .; D: TRBD1; V: TRBV6-6; CDR3: CASRPRDSYGYTF; DNA: TGTGCCAGCAGGCCCCGGGACAGCTATGGCTACACCTTC
J: TRBJ2-1; size: .; D: TRBD2; V: TRBV4-1; CDR3: CASSQGTSGSNNEQFF; DNA: TGCGCCAGCAGCCAAGGAACTAGCGGGAGCAACAATGAGCAGTTCTTC
J: TRBJ2-2; size: .; D: TRBD2; V: TRBV15; CDR3: CATSRASGSANTGELFF; DNA: TGTGCCACCAGCAGAGCTAGCGGGAGCGCGAACACCGGGGAGCTGTTTTTT
J: TRBJ2-2; size: few; D: .; V: TRBV27; CDR3: CASSLRLAPEAELFF; DNA: TGTGCCAGCAGTTTAAGACTGGCACCGGAAGCGGAGCTGTTTTTT
J: TRBJ2-7; size: .; D: .; V: TRBV30; CDR3: CAWSSRLAYEQYF; DNA: TGTGCCTGGAGTAGCCGTCTCGCCTACGAGCAGTACTTC
J: TRBJ2-7; size: .; D: TRBD2; V: TRBV5-4; CDR3: CASSLGSSGGDGEQYF; DNA: TGTGCCAGCAGCTTGGGGAGTAGCGGGGGGGACGGCGAGCAGTACTTC
J: TRBJ1-5; size: once; D: .; V: TRBV25-1; CDR3: CASSLGGDQPQHF; DNA: TGTGCCAGCAGCCTCGGGGGAGATCAGCCCCAGCATTTT
J: TRBJ1-5; size: once; D: .; V: TRBV12-5; CDR3: CASGDRTNDSNQPQHF; DNA: TGTGCTAGTGGTGACAGGACGAATGATAGCAATCAGCCCCAGCATTTT
J: TRBJ1-1; size: once; D: .; V: TRBV25-1; CDR3: CASSKKQGGTEAFF; DNA: TGTGCCAGCAGCAAAAAACAGGGCGGCACTGAAGCTTTCTTT
J: TRBJ1-2; size: few; D: TRBD1; V: TRBV27; CDR3: CASSLEGPRQGRYGYTF; DNA: TGTGCCAGCAGTTTGGAGGGACCTAGACAGGGGCGCTATGGCTACACCTTC
J: TRBJ2-3; size: .; D: TRBD2; V: TRBV4-1; CDR3: CASSQGVGGRIVGTDTQYF; DNA: TGCGCCAGCAGCCAAGGGGTTGGCGGGAGGATCGTGGGGACAGATACGCAGTATTTT
J: TRBJ1-2; size: .; D: .; V: TRBV6-6; CDR3: CASSRGYGYTF; DNA: TGTGCCAGCAGCCGCGGGTATGGCTACACCTTC
J: TRBJ2-7; size: .; D: TRBD1; V: TRBV5-5; CDR3: CASSFGTGAYEQYF; DNA: TGTGCCAGCAGCTTCGGGACAGGGGCCTACGAGCAGTACTTC
J: TRBJ2-5; size: .; D: TRBD2; V: TRBV19; CDR3: CASTMGGPPGETQYF; DNA: TGTGCCAGTACAATGGGAGGGCCCCCTGGGGAGACCCAGTACTTC